This T cell receptor (beta chain) was recovered during a study of blood T cell repertoires in COVID-19. About the research overall: The origin of the acute and convalescent COVID-19 samples was the United States, Italy and Spain. Sample material is recorded as cDNA or gDNA derived from T cells, B-cell-depleted T cells, or PBMCs.

Original data processing: Estimates of nucleated cell counts were drawn from the amplification of reference gene primers. The data were produced by immunoSEQ multiplex PCR, yet TCRdb's version contains in-frame clones alone and is incomplete. That table furnishes V, J and clone size, whereas the DNA furnished D and trimming. The sample holds fewer than 250,000 clones, approximately 85% seen once. Germline V gene sequence: CDR1 SGHDN, CDR2 FVKESK. Trimming left V 2 bases short and J 2 bases short, with 6 bases between. This CDR3 region has 13 residues. This clone was detected many times. Sequenced material: peripheral blood. The sequence derives from a man aged 50-60 years with acute or convalescent COVID-19. The chain combines TRBV14 with TRBJ1-2, with D unclear. The CDR3 sequence: CASSQSRNYGYTF. For the CDR3, the DNA is TGTGCCAGCAGCCAAAGCAGGAACTATGGCTACACCTTC.